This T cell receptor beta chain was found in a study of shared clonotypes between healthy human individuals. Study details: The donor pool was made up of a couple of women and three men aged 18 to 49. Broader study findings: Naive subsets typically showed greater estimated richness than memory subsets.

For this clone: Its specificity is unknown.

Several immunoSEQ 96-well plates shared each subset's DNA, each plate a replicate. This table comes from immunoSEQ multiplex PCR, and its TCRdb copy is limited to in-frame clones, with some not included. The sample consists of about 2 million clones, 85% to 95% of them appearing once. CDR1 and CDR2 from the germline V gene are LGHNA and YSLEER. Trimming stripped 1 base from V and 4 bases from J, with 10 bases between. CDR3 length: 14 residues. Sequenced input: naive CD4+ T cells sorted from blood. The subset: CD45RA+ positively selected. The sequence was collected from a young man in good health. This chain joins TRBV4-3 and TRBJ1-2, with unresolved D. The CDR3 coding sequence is TGCGCCAGCAGCCAAGTCCCCGGGAGCTATGGCTACACCTTC. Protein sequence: CASSQVPGSYGYTF.